Given below is one TCR beta chain in context. Sequenced by immunoSEQ multiplex PCR; TCRdb stores in-frame clones only, minus some. The data contain around 21,000 clones, roughly 82% of them singletons. The record originates from a study of sequential checkpoint blockade in melanoma. Study details: Arm A got nivolumab then ipilimumab; arm B the reverse, 1:1. Both treatment sequences were followed by maintenance nivolumab.

The CDR3 covers 14 residues. CDR1 is SGHKS and CDR2 is YYEKEE in the germline V gene (reference sequence). The V end lost 2 bases, the J end lost 9 bases, and 12 bases lay between the germline ends. Sample treatment: randomized to nivolumab then ipilimumab (arm A) or the reverse (arm B). DNA-damaging chemotherapy had not been given to any patient beforehand. From thawed PBMCs, live CD3+CD8+ cells negative for CD19 and CD56 were sorted. The specimen was CD8+ T cells sorted from blood (inferred from file names), collected from a patient given nivolumab and ipilimumab in sequence. This sequence joins TRBV5-5 and TRBJ1-6; D not certain. The receptor comes from a human donor with melanoma. Here the CDR3 reads CASSLYFGGSPLHF. CDR3 DNA sequence: TGTGCCAGCAGCTTATACTTCGGTGGTTCACCCCTCCACTTT.